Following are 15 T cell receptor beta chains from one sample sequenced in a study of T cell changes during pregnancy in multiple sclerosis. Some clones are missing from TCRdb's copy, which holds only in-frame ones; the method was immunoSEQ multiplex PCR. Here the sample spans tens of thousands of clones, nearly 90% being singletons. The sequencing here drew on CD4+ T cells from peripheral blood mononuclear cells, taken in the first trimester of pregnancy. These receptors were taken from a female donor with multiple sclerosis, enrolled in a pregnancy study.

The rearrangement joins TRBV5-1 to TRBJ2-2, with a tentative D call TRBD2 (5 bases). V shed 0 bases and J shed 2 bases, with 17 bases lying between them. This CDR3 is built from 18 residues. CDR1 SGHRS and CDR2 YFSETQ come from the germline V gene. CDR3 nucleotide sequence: TGCGCCAGCAGCTTGGTGTCCGGGGATCCTCTCAACACCGGGGAGCTGTTTTTT. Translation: CASSLVSGDPLNTGELFF.

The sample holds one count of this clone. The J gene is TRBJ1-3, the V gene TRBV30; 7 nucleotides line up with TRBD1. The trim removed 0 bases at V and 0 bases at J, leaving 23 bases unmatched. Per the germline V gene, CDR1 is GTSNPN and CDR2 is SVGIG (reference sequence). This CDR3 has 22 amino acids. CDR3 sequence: CAWSVTHFLTGLYPTSGNTIYF. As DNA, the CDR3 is TGTGCCTGGAGTGTAACACATTTCCTGACAGGGCTTTATCCTACCTCTGGAAACACCATATATTTT. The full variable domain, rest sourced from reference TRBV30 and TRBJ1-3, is SQTIHQWPATLVQPVGSPLSLECTVEGTSNPNLYWYRQAAGRGLQLLFYSVGIGQISSEVPQNLSASRPQDRQFILSSKKLLLSDSGFYLCAWSVTHFLTGLYPTSGNTIYFGEGSWLTVV.

CDR3 sequence: CAIKSGRSTDTQYF. The CDR3 region has the DNA TGTGCCATCAAAAGCGGGCGCAGCACAGATACGCAGTATTTT. The genes are TRBV15 and TRBJ2-3; tentative D call: TRBD2 (6 bases). The CDR3 runs 14 residues. Trimming left V 10 bases short and J 0 bases short, with 14 bases between. The V gene's germline CDR1 is LNHNV and CDR2 YYDKDF (reference sequence).

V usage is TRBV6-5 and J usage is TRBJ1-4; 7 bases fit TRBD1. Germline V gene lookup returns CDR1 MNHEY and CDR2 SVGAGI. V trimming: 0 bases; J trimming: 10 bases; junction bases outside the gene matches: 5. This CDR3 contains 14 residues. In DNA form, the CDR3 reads TGTGCCAGCAGTTACTCCACCCAGGGGGGAAAACTGTTTTTT. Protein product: CASSYSTQGGKLFF.

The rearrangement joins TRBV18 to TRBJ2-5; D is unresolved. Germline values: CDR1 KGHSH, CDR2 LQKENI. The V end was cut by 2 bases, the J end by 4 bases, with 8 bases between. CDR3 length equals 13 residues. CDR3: CASSPVQVETQYF. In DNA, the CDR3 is TGTGCCAGCTCACCAGTACAAGTAGAGACCCAGTACTTC.

The CDR3 bases are TGTGCCAGCAGCTTTTGGGACAGCTTAAAAGAGACCCAGTACTTC. It specifies CASSFWDSLKETQYF. The chain employs TRBV7-6 and TRBJ2-5, with 7 bases lining up with TRBD1. J lost 3 bases, V lost 3 bases, and 7 bases had no gene match. Germline CDR1 and CDR2: SGHVS and FNYEAQ. The CDR3 length is 15 residues.

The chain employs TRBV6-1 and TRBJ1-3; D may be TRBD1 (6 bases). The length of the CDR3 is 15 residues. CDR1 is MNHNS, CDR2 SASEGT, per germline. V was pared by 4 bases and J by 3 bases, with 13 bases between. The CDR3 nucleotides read TGTGCCAGCAGTGTCCAGGGGACTATTGGAAACACCATATATTTT. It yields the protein CASSVQGTIGNTIYF.

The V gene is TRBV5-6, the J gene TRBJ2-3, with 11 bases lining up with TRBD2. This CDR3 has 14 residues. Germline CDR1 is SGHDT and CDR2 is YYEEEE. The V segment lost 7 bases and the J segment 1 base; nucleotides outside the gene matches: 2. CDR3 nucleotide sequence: TGTGCCAGCGTACTAGCGGGAGGCACAGATACGCAGTATTTT. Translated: CASVLAGGTDTQYF.

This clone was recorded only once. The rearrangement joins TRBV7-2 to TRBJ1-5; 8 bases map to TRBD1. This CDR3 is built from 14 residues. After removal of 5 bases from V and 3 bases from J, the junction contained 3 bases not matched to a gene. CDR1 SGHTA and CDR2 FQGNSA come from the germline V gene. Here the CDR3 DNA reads TGTGCCAGCAGCGCAGGGGGCCACAATCAGCCCCAGCATTTT. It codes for CASSAGGHNQPQHF.

The CDR3 DNA sequence: TGTGCCAGTAGTTCTCGCGGAAATGCCTACAATGAGCAGTTCTTC. Amino acids: CASSSRGNAYNEQFF. The chain links TRBV19 to TRBJ2-1; the D is unclear. The V end lost 5 bases, the J end lost 2 bases, and 13 bases lay between the germline ends. This CDR3 is built from 15 residues. The germline gives CDR1 LNHDA, CDR2 SQIVND (reference sequence).

The CDR3 DNA follows: TGTGCCAGCAACAGTGGAGGGACCCAGTACTTC. It codes for CASNSGGTQYF. The genes are TRBV7-9 and TRBJ2-5, with a weak D call TRBD2 (5 bases). Germline-derived CDR1 and CDR2 are SEHNR and FQNEAQ (reference sequence). CDR3 size: 11 residues. V shed 7 bases and J shed 7 bases, with 10 bases lying between them.

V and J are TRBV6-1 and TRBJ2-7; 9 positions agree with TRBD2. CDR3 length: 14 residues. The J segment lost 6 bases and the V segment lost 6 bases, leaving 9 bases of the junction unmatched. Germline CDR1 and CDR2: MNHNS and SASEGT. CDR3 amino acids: CASRLDVAGVEQYF. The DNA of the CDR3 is TGTGCCAGCAGATTGGACGTAGCGGGAGTCGAGCAGTACTTC.

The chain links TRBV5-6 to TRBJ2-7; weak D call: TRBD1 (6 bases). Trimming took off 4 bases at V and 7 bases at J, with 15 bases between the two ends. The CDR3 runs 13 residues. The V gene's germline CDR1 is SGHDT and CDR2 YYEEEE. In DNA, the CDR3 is TGTGCCAGCAGCCGGGACATTGACGGAGAGCAGTACTTC. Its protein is CASSRDIDGEQYF. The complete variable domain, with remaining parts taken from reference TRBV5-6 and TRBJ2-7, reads DAGVTQSPTHLIKTRGQQVTLRCSPKSGHDTVSWYQQALGQGPQFIFQYYEEEERQRGNFPDRFSGHQFPNYSSELNVNALLLGDSALYLCASSRDIDGEQYFGPGTRLTVT.

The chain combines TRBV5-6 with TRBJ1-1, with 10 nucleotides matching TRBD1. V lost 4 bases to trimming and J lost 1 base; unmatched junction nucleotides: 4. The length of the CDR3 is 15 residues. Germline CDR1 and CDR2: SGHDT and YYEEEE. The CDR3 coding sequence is TGTGCCAGCAGCCTCCGGGACAGGGGGAACACTGAAGCTTTCTTT. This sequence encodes CASSLRDRGNTEAFF.

The CDR3 here is CASSVGQIYEQYF. CDR3 bases: TGCGCCAGCAGCGTGGGGCAGATCTACGAGCAGTACTTC. The rearrangement links TRBV5-1 to TRBJ2-7; weak D call: TRBD1 (5 bases). From germline, CDR1 is SGHRS and CDR2 YFSETQ. Trimming left V 4 bases short and J 3 bases short, with 11 bases between. This CDR3 has 13 amino acids. Drawing the rest from reference TRBV5-1 and TRBJ2-7, the complete variable domain is KAGVTQTPRYLIKTRGQQVTLSCSPISGHRSVSWYQQTPGQGLQFLFEYFSETQRNKGNFPGRFSGRQFSNSRSEMNVSTLELGDSALYLCASSVGQIYEQYFGPGTRLTVT.